The clone carrying this T cell receptor beta chain has a single count. The antigen is undetermined. The data were taken from a study of OX40 agonist ivuxolimab in advanced cancers. At the level of the study: Age averaged about 60 years (range about 20 to 80), and 82.7% were male. Study outcomes and limitations: Clonal expansion by week 6 occurred in CD4+ and CD8+ blood T cells (at 0.1 to 3.0 mg/kg). Researchers did not determine the expanded peripheral T cells' antigen specificity.

TCRdb keeps only in-frame clones here, not all; method: immunoSEQ multiplex PCR. Of around 63,000 clones in the sample, roughly 87% were seen once. CDR1 is KGHSH, CDR2 LQKENI, per germline. V was shortened by 6 bases and J by 0 bases, with 6 bases between the two germline ends. The CDR3 sequence is 12 residues long. This chain uses TRBV18 with TRBJ2-7; D is uncertain. The receptor was derived from an adult with an advanced solid tumor such as melanoma, head and neck, liver or kidney cancer. The specimen comprised CD4+ or CD8+ T cells sorted from blood, sampled in a trial of the OX40 agonist ivuxolimab. The CDR3 DNA follows: TGTGCCAGCTCCTTGAGCTCCTACGAGCAGTACGTC. Its translation: CASSLSSYEQYV.